A selection of T cell receptor beta chains follows, all from one sample in a study of regulatory T cells in long-lasting Graves disease. TCRdb passed the multiplex PCR reads through MiXCR, listing each CDR3 protein once. The data show 450,000 or so distinct CDR3 sequences, with about 20% seen just once and about 7.8% held by the top ten. The starting material was peripheral blood mononuclear cells (PBMCs), obtained when the disease was refractory, from a patient treated with antithyroid drugs. Receptors originate from a female donor with Graves disease. Each CDR3 is given with its conserved first and last residue. The order of the fields is CDR3 protein, V gene, CDR3 length.

cdr3_aa: CAWTLRAADTEAFF; v_call: TRBV30; cdr3_length: 14
cdr3_aa: CASSVASINYGYTF; v_call: TRBV2; cdr3_length: 14
cdr3_aa: CASSLGTGEETQYF; v_call: TRBV7-2; cdr3_length: 14
cdr3_aa: CSVEAAGGPGGELFF; v_call: TRBV29-1; cdr3_length: 15
cdr3_aa: CASKGYSNQPQHF; v_call: TRBV6-2/TRBV6-3; cdr3_length: 13
cdr3_aa: CASSDRAGSQPRQYF; v_call: TRBV2; cdr3_length: 15
cdr3_aa: CASSRRQDQPQHF; v_call: TRBV27; cdr3_length: 13
cdr3_aa: CASSLAGGGYGYTF; v_call: TRBV28; cdr3_length: 14
cdr3_aa: CASKDSGRFNEQYF; v_call: TRBV6-1; cdr3_length: 14
cdr3_aa: CANSLDLNGYTF; v_call: TRBV28; cdr3_length: 12
cdr3_aa: CSVEGWQKNSYEQYF; v_call: TRBV29-1; cdr3_length: 15
cdr3_aa: CASSLGSSYEQYF; v_call: TRBV28; cdr3_length: 13
cdr3_aa: CASSRGAEQYF; v_call: TRBV5-1; cdr3_length: 11
cdr3_aa: CASSVGEAAKNIQYF; v_call: TRBV10-2; cdr3_length: 15
cdr3_aa: CASMSGGAAGNTIYF; v_call: TRBV2; cdr3_length: 15